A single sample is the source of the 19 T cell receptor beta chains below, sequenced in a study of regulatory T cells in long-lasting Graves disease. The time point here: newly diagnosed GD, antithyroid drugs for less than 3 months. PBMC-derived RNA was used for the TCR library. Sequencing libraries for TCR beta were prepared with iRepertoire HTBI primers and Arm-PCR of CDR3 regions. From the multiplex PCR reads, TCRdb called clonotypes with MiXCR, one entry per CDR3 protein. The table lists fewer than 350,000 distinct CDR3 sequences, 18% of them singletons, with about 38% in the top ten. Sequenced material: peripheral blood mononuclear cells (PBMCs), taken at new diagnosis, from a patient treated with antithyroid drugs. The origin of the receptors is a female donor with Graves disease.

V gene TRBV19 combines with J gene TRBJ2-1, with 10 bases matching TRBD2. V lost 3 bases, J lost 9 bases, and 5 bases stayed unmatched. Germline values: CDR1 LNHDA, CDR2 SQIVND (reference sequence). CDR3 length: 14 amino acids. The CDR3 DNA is TGTGCCAGTAGTATGGGGGGACTAGCGACTGAGCAGTTCTTC. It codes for CASSMGGLATEQFF. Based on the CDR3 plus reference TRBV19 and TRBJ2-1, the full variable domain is DGGITQSPKYLFRKEGQNVTLSCEQNLNHDAMYWYRQDPGQGLRLIYYSQIVNDFQKGDIAEGYSVSREKKESFPLTVTSAQKNPTAFYLCASSMGGLATEQFFGPGTRLTVL.

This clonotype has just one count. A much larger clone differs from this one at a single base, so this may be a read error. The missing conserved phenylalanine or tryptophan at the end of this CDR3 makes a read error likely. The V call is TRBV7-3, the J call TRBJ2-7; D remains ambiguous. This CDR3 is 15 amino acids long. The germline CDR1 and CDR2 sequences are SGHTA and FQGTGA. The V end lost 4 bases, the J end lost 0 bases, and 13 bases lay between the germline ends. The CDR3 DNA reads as TGTGCCAGCAGCTACCCGGCCCCTTCCTCCTACGAGCAGTACTGC. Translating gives CASSYPAPSSYEQYC.

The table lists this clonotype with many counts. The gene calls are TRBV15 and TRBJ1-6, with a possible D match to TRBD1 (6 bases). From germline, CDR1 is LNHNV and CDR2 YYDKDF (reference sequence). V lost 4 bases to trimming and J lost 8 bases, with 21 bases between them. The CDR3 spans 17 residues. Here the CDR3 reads CATSTRIEQGRDSPLHF. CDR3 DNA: TGTGCCACCAGCACAAGAATAGAACAGGGAAGGGATTCACCCCTCCACTTT.

The CDR3 DNA is TGTGCCAGCAGTTTGGGTCGGGCTAGCGGGAGGGCGAACACCGGGGAGCTGTTTTTT. Protein product: CASSLGRASGRANTGELFF. V gene TRBV12-3 or TRBV12-4 combines with J gene TRBJ2-2; 12 positions match TRBD2. V shed 3 bases and J 0 bases; nucleotides not matched to a gene: 8. This CDR3 comprises 19 residues.

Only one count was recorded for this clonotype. The CDR3 coding sequence is TGTGCCAGTACCGCCCCGGAGGACGCGGGGTACTTCGATCAGCCCCAGCATTTT. Translation gives CASTAPEDAGYFDQPQHF. V is TRBV19 and J is TRBJ1-5; D remains unclear. Per germline, CDR1 LNHDA and CDR2 SQIVND (reference sequence). Deletions cut 7 bases from V and 5 bases from J, with 27 bases between. The CDR3 runs to 18 residues.

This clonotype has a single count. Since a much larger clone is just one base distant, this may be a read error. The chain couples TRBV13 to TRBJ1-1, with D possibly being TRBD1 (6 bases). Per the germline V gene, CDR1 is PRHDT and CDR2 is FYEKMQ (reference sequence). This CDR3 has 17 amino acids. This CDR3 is CASSLPPFEGEGTEALF. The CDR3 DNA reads TGTGCCAGCAGCCTGCCCCCTTTTGAGGGGGAAGGCACTGAAGCTTTATTT.

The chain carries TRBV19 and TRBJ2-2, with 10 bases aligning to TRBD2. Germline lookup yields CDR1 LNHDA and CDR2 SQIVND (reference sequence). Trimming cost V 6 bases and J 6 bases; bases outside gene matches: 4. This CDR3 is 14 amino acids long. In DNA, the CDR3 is TGTGCCAGTAGGGGAAGCGGGAGGGCCGGGGAGCTGTTTTTT. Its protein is CASRGSGRAGELFF.

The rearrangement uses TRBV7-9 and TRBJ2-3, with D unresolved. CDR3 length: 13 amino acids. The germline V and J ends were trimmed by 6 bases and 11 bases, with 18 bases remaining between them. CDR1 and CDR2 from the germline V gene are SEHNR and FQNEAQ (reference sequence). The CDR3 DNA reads TGTGCCAGCAGTTCGACTGGGGAATCGGGGCAGTATTTT. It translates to CASSSTGESGQYF.

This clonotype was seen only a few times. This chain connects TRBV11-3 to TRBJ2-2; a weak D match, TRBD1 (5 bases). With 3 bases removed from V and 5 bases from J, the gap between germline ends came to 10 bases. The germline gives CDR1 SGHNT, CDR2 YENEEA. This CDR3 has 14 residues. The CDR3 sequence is CASSLQGDTGELFF. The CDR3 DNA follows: TGTGCCAGCAGCTTGCAGGGTGATACCGGGGAGCTGTTTTTT.

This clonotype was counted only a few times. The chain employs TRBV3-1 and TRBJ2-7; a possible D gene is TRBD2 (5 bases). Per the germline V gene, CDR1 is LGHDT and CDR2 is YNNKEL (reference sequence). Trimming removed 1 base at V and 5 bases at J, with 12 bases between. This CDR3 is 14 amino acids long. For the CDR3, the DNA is TGTGCCAGCAGCCAAGCGGGATGGGGAGACGAGCAGTACTTC. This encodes CASSQAGWGDEQYF.

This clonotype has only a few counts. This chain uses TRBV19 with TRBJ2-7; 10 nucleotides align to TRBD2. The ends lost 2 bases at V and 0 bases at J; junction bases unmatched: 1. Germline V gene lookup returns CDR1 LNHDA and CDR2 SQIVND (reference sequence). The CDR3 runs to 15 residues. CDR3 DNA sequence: TGTGCCAGTAGTATATCTAGCGGGGGCTCCTACGAGCAGTACTTC. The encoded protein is CASSISSGGSYEQYF.

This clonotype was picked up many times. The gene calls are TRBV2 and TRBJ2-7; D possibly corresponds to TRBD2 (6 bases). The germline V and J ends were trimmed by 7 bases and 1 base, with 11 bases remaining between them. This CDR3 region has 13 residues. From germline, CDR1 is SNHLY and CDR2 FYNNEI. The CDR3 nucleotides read TGTGCCAGCACCCGGGAGTGGTCCTACGAGCAGTACTTC. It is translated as CASTREWSYEQYF.

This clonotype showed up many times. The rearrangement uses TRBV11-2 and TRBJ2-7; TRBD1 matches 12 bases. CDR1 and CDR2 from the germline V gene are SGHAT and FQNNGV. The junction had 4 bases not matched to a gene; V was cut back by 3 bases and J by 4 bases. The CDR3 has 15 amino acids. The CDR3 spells CASSLGTGGLYEQYF. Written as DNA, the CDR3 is TGTGCCAGCAGCTTGGGGACAGGGGGCCTATACGAGCAGTACTTC.

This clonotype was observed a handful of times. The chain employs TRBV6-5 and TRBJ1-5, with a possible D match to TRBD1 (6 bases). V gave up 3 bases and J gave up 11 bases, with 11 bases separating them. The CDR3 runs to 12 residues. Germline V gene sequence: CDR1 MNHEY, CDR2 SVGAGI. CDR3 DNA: TGTGCCAGCAGTTATCGAGGGGGGGCCCAGCATTTT. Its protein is CASSYRGGAQHF.

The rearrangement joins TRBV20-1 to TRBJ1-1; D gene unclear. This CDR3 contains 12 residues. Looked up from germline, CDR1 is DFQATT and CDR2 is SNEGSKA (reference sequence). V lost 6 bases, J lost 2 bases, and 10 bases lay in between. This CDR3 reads CSARTPNTEAFF. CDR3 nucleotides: TGCAGTGCCCGGACTCCCAACACTGAAGCTTTCTTT.

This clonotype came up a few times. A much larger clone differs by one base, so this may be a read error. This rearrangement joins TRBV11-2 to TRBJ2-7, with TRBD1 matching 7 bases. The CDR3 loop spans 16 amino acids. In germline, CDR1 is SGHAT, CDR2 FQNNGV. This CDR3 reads CASSPSGQEQSYEQCF. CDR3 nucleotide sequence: TGTGCCAGCAGCCCCTCCGGACAGGAACAATCCTACGAGCAGTGCTTC.

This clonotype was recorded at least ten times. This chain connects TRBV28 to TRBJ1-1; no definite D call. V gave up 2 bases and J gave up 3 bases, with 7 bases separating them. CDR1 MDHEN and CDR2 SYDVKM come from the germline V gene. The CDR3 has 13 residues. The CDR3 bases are TGTGCCAGCAGTTTACGGCGGGACACTGAAGCTTTCTTT. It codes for CASSLRRDTEAFF.

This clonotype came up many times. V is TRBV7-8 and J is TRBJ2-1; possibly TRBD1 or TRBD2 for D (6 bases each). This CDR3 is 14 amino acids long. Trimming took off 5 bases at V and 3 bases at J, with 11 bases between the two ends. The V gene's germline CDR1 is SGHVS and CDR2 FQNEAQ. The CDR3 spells CASSPRGDYNEQFF. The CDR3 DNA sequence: TGTGCCAGCAGCCCAAGGGGGGACTACAATGAGCAGTTCTTC. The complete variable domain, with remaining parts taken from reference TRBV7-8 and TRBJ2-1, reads GAGVSQSPRYKVAKRGQDVALRCDPISGHVSLFWYQQALGQGPEFLTYFQNEAQLDKSGLPSDRFFAERPEGSVSTLKIQRTQQEDSAVYLCASSPRGDYNEQFFGPGTRLTVL.

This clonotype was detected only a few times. The chain's CDR3 is CASSSLGGFADTQYF. CDR3 sequence (DNA): TGTGCCAGCAGCTCCCTCGGAGGGTTCGCGGATACGCAGTATTTT. V is TRBV7-9 and J is TRBJ2-3; D perhaps matches TRBD2 (6 bases). The CDR3 has 15 residues. Looked up from germline, CDR1 is SEHNR and CDR2 is FQNEAQ (reference sequence). Trimming left V 4 bases short and J 6 bases short, with 17 bases between.